A selection of T cell receptor beta chains follows, all from one sample in a study of metastatic and nonmetastatic thyroid tumors. TCRdb re-called the PCR reads via MiXCR. Of about 21,000 clones detected, about 30% appear once; the ten largest clones hold approximately 14%. Input material: tumor tissue. These receptors were collected from a male donor with papillary thyroid cancer or a benign thyroid nodule (not recorded which). Some clones in this sample may be carry-over from other donors' samples. The conserved cysteine and the conserved F or W are not part of the CDR3 here.

14	TRBV5-4	TRBJ2-7	ASSLGVGQGSYEQY
11	TRBV20-1	TRBJ2-5	SPKGAAKETQY
13	TRBV20-1	TRBJ2-1	SAATSGSEYNEQF
13	TRBV18	TRBJ2-7	ASSPPGPREREQY
10	TRBV11-2	TRBJ2-3	ASSFPPDTQY
16	TRBV19	TRBJ2-2	ASSTTGPGRSVRGELF
13	TRBV28	TRBJ1-5	ASFRVGGENQPQH
12	TRBV5-1	TRBJ1-2	ASSLSGGNYGYT
14	TRBV5-1	TRBJ2-1	ASSLRQTHSYNGQF
13	TRBV6-1	TRBJ2-3	ASSEEPESTDTQY
11	TRBV2	TRBJ1-1	ASSASTGGLTF
12	TRBV3-1	TRBJ1-1	ASSENSRGGEAF
11	TRBV7-6	TRBJ1-6	ASSPGDNSPLH
12	TRBV28	TRBJ1-2	ASSPGGWDYGYT
15	TRBV5-1	TRBJ2-5	ASSFGAGEAIMETQY